These T cell receptor beta chains were read from a single sample in a study of CD4 T cells in relation to SARS-CoV-2 and coronaviruses. These receptors' antigens are unknown. Clones were sequenced by immunoSEQ multiplex PCR, and TCRdb holds only the in-frame ones, with some missing. Seen here are 30,000 to 45,000 clones, over 60% observed once, and the top ten hold about a fifth. Sequencing was performed on memory CD4+ T cells from PBMCs, cultured in vitro. These receptors were taken from an adult with COVID-19. The CDR3 runs from the conserved cysteine through the conserved F or W. Only some rows state a clone size, as once, few, many or a class for expanded clones.

v_gene	abundance	CDR3aa
TRBV2	once	CASNGQGGYNEQFF
TRBV19	.	CASSIKQFSYNEQFF
TRBV4-3	.	CASSTGTANEKLFF
TRBV4-2	.	CASRRSGNEVTDTQYF
TRBV5-1	.	CASSFTSGRIWTDTQYF
TRBV30	few	CAWSGQRNQPQHF
TRBV15	.	CATSRRPRDGGGYEQYF
TRBV4-1	.	CASSTPSGGRLEAFF
TRBV24-1	.	CATSDLLPGQGFRYTF
TRBV2	.	CASSFMGTNEKLFF
TRBV5-5	.	CASSLGVLNEKLFF
TRBV10-3	.	CAIGVTIAVNTGELFF
TRBV27	.	CASSLSYATYEQYF
TRBV5-6	.	CASSSTEHTEAFF
TRBV28	few	CASRTTLADSYNEQFF
TRBV18	.	CASSPQRAGGEQFF
TRBV9	few	CASSDHSLANYGYTF
TRBV7-8	few	CASSSTGVHEKLFF
TRBV19	.	CASTFNRDYEQYF
TRBV27	.	CASSFLAGGSYEQYF
TRBV3-1/TRBV3-2	few	CASSRTEGLGEQFF
TRBV30	.	CAWNPGTGVSGNTIYF
TRBV28	.	CASVRGNTGELFF
TRBV2	.	CASSGGGRTGDTGELFF
TRBV6-5	.	CASTSSGNNQPQHF
TRBV28	.	CASRATTGNQPQHF